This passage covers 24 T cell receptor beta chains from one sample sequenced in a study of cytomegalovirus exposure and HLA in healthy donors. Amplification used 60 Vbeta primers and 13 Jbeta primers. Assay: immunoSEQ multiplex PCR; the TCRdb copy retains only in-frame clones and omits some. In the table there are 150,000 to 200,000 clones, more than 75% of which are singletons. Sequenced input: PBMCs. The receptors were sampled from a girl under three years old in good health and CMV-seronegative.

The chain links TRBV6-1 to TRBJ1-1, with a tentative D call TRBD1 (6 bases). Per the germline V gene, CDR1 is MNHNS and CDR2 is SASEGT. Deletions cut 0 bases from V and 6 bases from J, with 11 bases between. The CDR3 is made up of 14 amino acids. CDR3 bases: TGTGCCAGCAGTGAAGCGGTTGCAGGGGCTGAAGCTTTCTTT. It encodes CASSEAVAGAEAFF.

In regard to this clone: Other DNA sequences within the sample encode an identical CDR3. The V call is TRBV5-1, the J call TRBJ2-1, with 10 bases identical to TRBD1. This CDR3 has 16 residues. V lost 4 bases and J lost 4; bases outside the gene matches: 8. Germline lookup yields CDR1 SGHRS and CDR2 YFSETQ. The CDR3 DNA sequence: TGCGCCAGCAGCCTGGCACCGGGACAGGGGTACAATGAGCAGTTCTTC. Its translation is CASSLAPGQGYNEQFF. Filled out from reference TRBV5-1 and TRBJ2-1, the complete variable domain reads KAGVTQTPRYLIKTRGQQVTLSCSPISGHRSVSWYQQTPGQGLQFLFEYFSETQRNKGNFPGRFSGRQFSNSRSEMNVSTLELGDSALYLCASSLAPGQGYNEQFFGPGTRLTVL.

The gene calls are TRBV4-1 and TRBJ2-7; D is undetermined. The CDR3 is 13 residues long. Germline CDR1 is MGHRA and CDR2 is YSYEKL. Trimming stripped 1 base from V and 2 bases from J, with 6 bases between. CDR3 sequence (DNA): TGCGCCAGCAGCCAAGCAGTTGCCTACGAGCAGTACTTC. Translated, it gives CASSQAVAYEQYF.

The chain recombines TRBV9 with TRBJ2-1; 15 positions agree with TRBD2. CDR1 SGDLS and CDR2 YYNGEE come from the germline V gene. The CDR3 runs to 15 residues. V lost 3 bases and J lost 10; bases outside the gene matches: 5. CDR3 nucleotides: TGTGCCAGCAGCGAATGGACTAGCGGGGGGGTGGAGCAGTTCTTC. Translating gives CASSEWTSGGVEQFF.

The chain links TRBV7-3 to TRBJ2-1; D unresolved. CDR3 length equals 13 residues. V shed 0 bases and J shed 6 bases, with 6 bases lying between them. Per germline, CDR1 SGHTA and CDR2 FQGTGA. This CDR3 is CASSLTRGNEQFF. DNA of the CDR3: TGTGCCAGCAGCTTAACCAGAGGCAATGAGCAGTTCTTC.

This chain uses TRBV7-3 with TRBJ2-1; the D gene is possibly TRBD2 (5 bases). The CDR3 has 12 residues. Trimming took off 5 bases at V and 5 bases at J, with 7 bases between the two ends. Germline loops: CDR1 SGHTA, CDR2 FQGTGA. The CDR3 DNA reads TGTGCCAGCAGCACGGGGAACAATGAGCAGTTCTTC. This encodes CASSTGNNEQFF.

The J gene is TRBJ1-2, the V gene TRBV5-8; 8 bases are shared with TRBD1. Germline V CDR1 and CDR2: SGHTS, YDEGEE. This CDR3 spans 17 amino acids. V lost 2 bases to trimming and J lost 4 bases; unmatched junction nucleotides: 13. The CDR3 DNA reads TGTGCCAGCAGCTTTTTGGAATCAGGGGGCTGGAGCTATGGCTACACCTTC. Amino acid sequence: CASSFLESGGWSYGYTF.

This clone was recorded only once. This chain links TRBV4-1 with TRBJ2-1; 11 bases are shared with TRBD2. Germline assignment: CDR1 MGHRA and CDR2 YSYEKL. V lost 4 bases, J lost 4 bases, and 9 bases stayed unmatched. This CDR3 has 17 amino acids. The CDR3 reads CASSPRPLAGGYNEQFF. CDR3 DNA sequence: TGCGCCAGCAGCCCTAGACCTCTAGCGGGGGGATACAATGAGCAGTTCTTC.

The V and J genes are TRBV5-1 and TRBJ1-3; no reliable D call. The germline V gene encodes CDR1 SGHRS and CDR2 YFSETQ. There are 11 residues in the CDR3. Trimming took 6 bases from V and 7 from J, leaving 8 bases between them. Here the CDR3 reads CASKGSNTIYF. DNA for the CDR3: TGCGCCAGCAAAGGGAGTAACACCATATATTTT.

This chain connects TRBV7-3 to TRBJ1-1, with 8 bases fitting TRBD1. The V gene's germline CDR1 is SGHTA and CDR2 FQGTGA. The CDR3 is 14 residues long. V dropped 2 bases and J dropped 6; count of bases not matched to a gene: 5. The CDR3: CASSLRDRLSEAFF. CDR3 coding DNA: TGTGCCAGCAGCTTACGGGACAGGCTATCTGAAGCTTTCTTT.

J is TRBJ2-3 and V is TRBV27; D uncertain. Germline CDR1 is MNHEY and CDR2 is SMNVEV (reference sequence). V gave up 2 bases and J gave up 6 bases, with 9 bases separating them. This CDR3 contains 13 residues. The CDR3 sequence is CASSLVLGDTQYF. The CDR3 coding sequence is TGTGCCAGCAGTTTAGTTCTCGGGGATACGCAGTATTTT.

The CDR3 nucleotides are TGTGCCAGCAGCTCCCCCACAAAGGGGGCAGGCTCCTATAATTCACCCCTCCACTTT. Amino acids: CASSSPTKGAGSYNSPLHF. V is TRBV7-2 and J is TRBJ1-6, with 7 positions matching TRBD1. The junction had 12 bases not matched to a gene; V was cut back by 4 bases and J by 0 bases. The V gene's germline CDR1 is SGHTA and CDR2 FQGNSA. This CDR3 has 19 amino acids.

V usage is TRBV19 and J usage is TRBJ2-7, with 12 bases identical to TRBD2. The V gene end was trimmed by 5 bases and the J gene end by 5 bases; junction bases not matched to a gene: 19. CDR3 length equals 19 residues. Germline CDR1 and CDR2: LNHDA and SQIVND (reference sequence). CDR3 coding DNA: TGTGCCAGTAGTGTCGCGGACAGCCTAGCGGGAGGGCAGGTCCACGAGCAGTACTTC. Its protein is CASSVADSLAGGQVHEQYF. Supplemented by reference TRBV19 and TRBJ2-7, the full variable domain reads DGGITQSPKYLFRKEGQNVTLSCEQNLNHDAMYWYRQDPGQGLRLIYYSQIVNDFQKGDIAEGYSVSREKKESFPLTVTSAQKNPTAFYLCASSVADSLAGGQVHEQYFGPGTRLTVT.

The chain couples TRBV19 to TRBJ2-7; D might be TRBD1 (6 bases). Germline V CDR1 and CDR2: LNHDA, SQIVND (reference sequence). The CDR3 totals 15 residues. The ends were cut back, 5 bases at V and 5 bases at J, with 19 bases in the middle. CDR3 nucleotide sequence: TGTGCCAGTAGTCCAGGGTCAGGGGCTTCTCACGAGCAGTACTTC. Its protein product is CASSPGSGASHEQYF.

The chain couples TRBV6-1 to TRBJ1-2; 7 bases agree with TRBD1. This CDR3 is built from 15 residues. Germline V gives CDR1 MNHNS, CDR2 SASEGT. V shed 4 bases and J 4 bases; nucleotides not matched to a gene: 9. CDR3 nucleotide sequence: TGTGCCAGCAGTGGATGGGGGACAGCCTTCTATGGCTACACCTTC. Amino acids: CASSGWGTAFYGYTF.

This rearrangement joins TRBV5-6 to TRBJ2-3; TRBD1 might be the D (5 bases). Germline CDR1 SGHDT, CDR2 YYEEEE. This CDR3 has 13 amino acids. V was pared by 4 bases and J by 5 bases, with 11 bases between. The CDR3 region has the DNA TGTGCCAGCAGCAAAGCAGGGTTAGATACGCAGTATTTT. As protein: CASSKAGLDTQYF. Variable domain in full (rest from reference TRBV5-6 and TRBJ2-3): DAGVTQSPTHLIKTRGQQVTLRCSPKSGHDTVSWYQQALGQGPQFIFQYYEEEERQRGNFPDRFSGHQFPNYSSELNVNALLLGDSALYLCASSKAGLDTQYFGPGTRLTVL.

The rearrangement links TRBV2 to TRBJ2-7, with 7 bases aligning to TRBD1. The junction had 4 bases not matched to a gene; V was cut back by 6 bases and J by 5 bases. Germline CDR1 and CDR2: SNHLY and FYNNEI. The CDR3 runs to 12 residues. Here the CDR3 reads CASRAQGDEQYF. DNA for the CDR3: TGTGCCAGCAGGGCGCAGGGGGACGAGCAGTACTTC.

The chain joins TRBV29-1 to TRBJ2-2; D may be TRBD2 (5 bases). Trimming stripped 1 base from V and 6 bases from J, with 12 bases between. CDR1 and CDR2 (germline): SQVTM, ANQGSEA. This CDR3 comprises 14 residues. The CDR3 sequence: CSVEVGSGAGELFF. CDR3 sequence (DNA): TGCAGCGTTGAAGTTGGGTCCGGGGCCGGGGAGCTGTTTTTT.

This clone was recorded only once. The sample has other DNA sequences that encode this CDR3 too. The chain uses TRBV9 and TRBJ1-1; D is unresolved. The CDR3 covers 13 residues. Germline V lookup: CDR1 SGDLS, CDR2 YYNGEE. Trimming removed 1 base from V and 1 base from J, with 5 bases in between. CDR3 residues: CASSVTRNTEAFF. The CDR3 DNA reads TGTGCCAGCAGCGTAACGCGGAACACTGAAGCTTTCTTT.

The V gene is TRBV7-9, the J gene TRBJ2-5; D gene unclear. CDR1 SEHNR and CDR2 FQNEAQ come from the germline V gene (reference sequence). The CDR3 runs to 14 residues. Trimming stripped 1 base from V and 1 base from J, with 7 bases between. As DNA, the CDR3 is TGTGCCAGCAGCTTAGAGTACGGCCAAGAGACCCAGTACTTC. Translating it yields CASSLEYGQETQYF.

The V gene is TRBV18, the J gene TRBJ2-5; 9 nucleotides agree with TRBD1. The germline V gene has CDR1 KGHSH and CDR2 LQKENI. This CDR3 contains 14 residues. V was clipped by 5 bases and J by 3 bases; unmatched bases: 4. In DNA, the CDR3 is TGTGCCAGCTCAAAACAGGGGGCGAAAGAGACCCAGTACTTC. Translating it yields CASSKQGAKETQYF.

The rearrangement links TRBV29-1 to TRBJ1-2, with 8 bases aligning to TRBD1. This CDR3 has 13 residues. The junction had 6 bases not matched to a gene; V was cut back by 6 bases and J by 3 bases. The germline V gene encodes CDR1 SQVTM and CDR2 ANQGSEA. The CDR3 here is CSVAGGEDYGYTF. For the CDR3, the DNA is TGCAGCGTGGCAGGGGGCGAGGACTATGGCTACACCTTC.

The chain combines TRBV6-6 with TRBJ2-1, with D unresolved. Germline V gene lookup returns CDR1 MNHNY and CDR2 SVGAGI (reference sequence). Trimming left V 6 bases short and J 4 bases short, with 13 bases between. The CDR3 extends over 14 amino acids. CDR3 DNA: TGTGCCAGCAGCTTACTACCAACTTACAATGAGCAGTTCTTC. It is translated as CASSLLPTYNEQFF.

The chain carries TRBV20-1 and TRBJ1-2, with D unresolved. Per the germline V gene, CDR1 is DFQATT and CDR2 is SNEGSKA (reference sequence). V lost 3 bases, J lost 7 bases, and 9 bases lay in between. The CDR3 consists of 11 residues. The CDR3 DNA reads TGCAGTGCTAGGATGACTCGTGGCTACACCTTC. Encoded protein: CSARMTRGYTF.